This is a list of T cell receptor beta chains from one sample in a study of shared clonotypes between healthy human individuals. The method was immunoSEQ multiplex PCR; TCRdb's version includes in-frame clones alone and lacks a portion of them. This sample has 500,000 or so clones, with 95% to 97% found just once. The specimen was naive CD4+ T cells sorted from blood. The receptors come from a woman in her thirties in good health. The CDR3 runs from the conserved cysteine through the conserved F or W. The order of the fields is V gene, clone size, J gene, D gene, CDR3 protein, CDR3 DNA. D genes are given only for firm matches. The size of a clone is reported for some rows only, either as once, few or many, or as a class for expanded clones.

TRBV7-8	NA	TRBJ2-3	NA	CASSPTSSTDTQYF	TGTGCCAGCAGCCCAACTTCTAGCACAGATACGCAGTATTTT
TRBV30	NA	TRBJ1-5	TRBD1	CAWSADSGGSNQPQHF	TGTGCCTGGAGTGCCGACTCAGGGGGCAGCAATCAGCCCCAGCATTTT
TRBV7-7	NA	TRBJ2-1	TRBD2	CASSLLATSGSYNEQFF	TGTGCCAGCAGCCTCTTGGCGACTAGCGGTTCGTACAATGAGCAGTTCTTC
TRBV10-3	NA	TRBJ2-5	NA	CAISERWGETQYF	TGTGCCATCAGTGAGAGGTGGGGAGAGACCCAGTACTTC
TRBV2	NA	TRBJ2-5	TRBD2	CASSERSAGGPQETQYF	TGTGCCAGCAGTGAGAGGTCGGCGGGAGGGCCTCAAGAGACCCAGTACTTC
TRBV13	NA	TRBJ2-7	NA	CASSLTGASTYEQYF	TGTGCCAGCAGCTTAACCGGGGCGTCCACCTACGAGCAGTACTTC
TRBV28	NA	TRBJ1-4	TRBD1	CASSFTGVANEKLFF	TGTGCCAGCAGTTTCACAGGGGTGGCGAATGAAAAACTGTTTTTT
TRBV7-1	NA	TRBJ1-2	NA	CASSHTPPRGNYGYTF	TGTGCCAGCAGCCATACACCCCCGAGAGGAAACTATGGCTACACCTTC
TRBV6-4	NA	TRBJ2-5	TRBD2	CAGWRERILVETQYF	TGTGCGGGTTGGCGGGAGAGGATTCTTGTAGAGACCCAGTACTTC
TRBV5-4	NA	TRBJ2-3	TRBD2	CASSLGLAGTSTDTQYF	TGTGCCAGCAGCTTGGGGCTAGCGGGAACTAGCACAGATACGCAGTATTTT
TRBV5-1	NA	TRBJ2-1	TRBD2	CASRLAGPSGEQFF	TGCGCCAGCCGACTAGCGGGGCCTAGTGGTGAGCAGTTCTTC
TRBV11-2	NA	TRBJ2-7	NA	CASSLPGSSYEQYF	TGTGCCAGCAGCTTACCCGGGAGCTCCTACGAGCAGTACTTC
TRBV7-9	once	TRBJ2-1	NA	CASSLTRDSNEQFF	TGTGCCAGCAGTCTCACTCGGGACTCCAATGAGCAGTTCTTC
TRBV7-2	NA	TRBJ2-2	NA	CASRVPNTGELFF	TGTGCCAGCCGAGTACCCAACACCGGGGAGCTGTTTTTT
TRBV5-1	NA	TRBJ2-3	TRBD2	CASMSSGSVTDTQYF	TGCGCCAGCATGAGCAGCGGGAGCGTCACAGATACGCAGTATTTT
TRBV7-3	NA	TRBJ2-3	NA	CASSLNAAGVGDTQYF	TGTGCCAGCAGCTTAAACGCGGCAGGGGTAGGAGATACGCAGTATTTT
TRBV5-6	NA	TRBJ2-7	TRBD2	CASSYGLAGLDEQYF	TGTGCCAGCAGTTACGGACTAGCGGGATTGGACGAGCAGTACTTC
TRBV7-9	NA	TRBJ2-3	TRBD1	CASRLTGGTDQEYF	TGTGCCAGCAGACTCACAGGGGGAACAGATCAGGAGTATTTT
TRBV5-5	NA	TRBJ1-2	NA	CASSPPDNAIYGYTF	TGTGCCAGCAGCCCCCCGGACAATGCTATTTATGGCTACACCTTC
TRBV15	NA	TRBJ2-5	TRBD2	CATSRDTSGSETQYF	TGTGCCACCAGCAGAGATACTAGCGGGTCCGAGACCCAGTACTTC
TRBV4-1	NA	TRBJ2-3	TRBD1	CASSQPGQGGSTQYF	TGCGCCAGCAGCCAACCGGGACAGGGGGGTTCTACGCAGTATTTT
TRBV11-2	once	TRBJ2-7	NA	CASSLVVGYEQYF	TGTGCCAGCAGCTTAGTCGTGGGGTACGAGCAGTACTTC
TRBV9	NA	TRBJ2-5	TRBD1	CASSIGTGVVETQYF	TGTGCCAGCAGCATCGGGACAGGGGTAGTTGAGACCCAGTACTTC
TRBV6-1	NA	TRBJ2-7	TRBD2	CATSDLYEQYF	TGTGCAACTAGCGACCTCTACGAGCAGTACTTC
TRBV5-6	once	TRBJ2-7	TRBD1	CASSQGYATGGYEQYF	TGTGCCAGCAGCCAAGGGTATGCTACAGGGGGTTACGAGCAGTACTTC
TRBV30	NA	TRBJ1-2	NA	CAWSASGTVLYGYTF	TGTGCCTGGAGCGCTAGCGGTACAGTCCTCTATGGCTACACCTTC
TRBV5-1	NA	TRBJ1-4	NA	CASSPGGVGEKLFF	TGCGCCAGCAGCCCCGGAGGGGTGGGCGAAAAACTGTTTTTT
TRBV5-1	NA	TRBJ2-7	NA	CASSAPGLSTYEQYF	TGCGCCAGCAGCGCACCGGGACTGTCAACCTACGAGCAGTACTTC
TRBV28	NA	TRBJ1-2	NA	CASSRSPSGFRAYGYTF	TGTGCCAGCAGCCGAAGCCCCTCAGGGTTTAGGGCCTATGGCTACACCTTC
TRBV19	NA	TRBJ1-5	TRBD1	CASGQGARQPQHF	TGTGCCAGCGGACAGGGTGCGCGTCAGCCCCAGCATTTT
TRBV27	NA	TRBJ2-7	NA	CASSFGGGQGSTYEQYF	TGTGCCAGCAGTTTTGGGGGGGGGCAGGGGTCGACCTACGAGCAGTACTTC
TRBV7-9	NA	TRBJ2-7	NA	CASSSPELAKTYEQYF	TGTGCCAGCAGCTCCCCAGAGTTAGCGAAAACCTACGAGCAGTACTTC
TRBV7-9	NA	TRBJ1-2	NA	CAMSGEGPYGYTF	TGTGCCATGTCTGGCGAGGGCCCCTATGGCTACACCTTC
TRBV30	NA	TRBJ1-6	NA	CAWRWQGNSPLHF	TGTGCCTGGAGGTGGCAGGGAAATTCACCCCTCCACTTT
TRBV2	NA	TRBJ2-1	NA	CASSEEAVANNEQFF	TGTGCCAGCAGTGAAGAGGCGGTAGCGAACAATGAGCAGTTCTTC
TRBV10-3	NA	TRBJ2-7	NA	CAISGGVYEQYF	TGTGCCATCAGTGGGGGGGTTTACGAGCAGTACTTC